These 21 T cell receptor beta chains were all obtained from the same sample, sequenced in a study of cytomegalovirus exposure and HLA in healthy donors. The PCR ran on 60 Vbeta and 13 Jbeta primers. TCRdb keeps only in-frame clones here, not all; method: immunoSEQ multiplex PCR. The table records 250,000 to 350,000 clones, 70% to 90% of them present only once. Sequencing was done on a sample of PBMCs. The receptors derive from a man aged 35 to 55 in good health and CMV-seropositive.

This clone appeared a few times. This chain links TRBV4-3 with TRBJ1-1; D is perhaps TRBD1 (6 bases). The germline gives CDR1 LGHNA, CDR2 YSLEER. The CDR3 spans 16 residues. V lost 0 bases to trimming and J lost 9 bases, with 20 bases between them. CDR3 DNA: TGCGCCAGCAGCCAAGATGTGGGGGCCTCTAGGGTGAAAGCTTTCTTT. This translates into CASSQDVGASRVKAFF.

CDR3 nucleotides: TGCGCCAGCAGCTTGGAGACCGGGACTAGCGGGCTCTACAATGAGCAGTTCTTC. This codes for CASSLETGTSGLYNEQFF. The genes are TRBV5-1 and TRBJ2-1; 12 bases agree with TRBD2. The germline V gene has CDR1 SGHRS and CDR2 YFSETQ. The CDR3 length is 18 residues. The J segment lost 3 bases and the V segment lost 0 bases, leaving 7 bases of the junction unmatched.

The CDR3 coding sequence is TGTGCCATCAGTGACCCTATGGGGCAGGGGGGCAACTCTGGGGCCAACGTCCTGACTTTC. It translates to CAISDPMGQGGNSGANVLTF. The V and J genes are TRBV10-3 and TRBJ2-6, with D possibly being TRBD1 (7 bases). Per germline, CDR1 ENHRY and CDR2 SYGVKD. V shed 3 bases and J shed 0 bases, with 21 bases lying between them. The CDR3 is 20 residues long.

The V call is TRBV27, the J call TRBJ1-1; D gene ambiguous. The germline CDR1 and CDR2 sequences are MNHEY and SMNVEV (reference sequence). Trimming removed 8 bases at V and 3 bases at J, with 19 bases between. CDR3 length: 15 residues. CDR3 DNA sequence: TGTGCCAGCCGGGGAGGATCCCCCTGGTACACTGAAGCTTTCTTT. This translates into CASRGGSPWYTEAFF.

The J gene is TRBJ2-1, the V gene TRBV4-3; D possibly corresponds to TRBD2 (6 bases). Germline V gene sequence: CDR1 LGHNA, CDR2 YSLEER. V was pared by 0 bases and J by 2 bases, with 14 bases between. This CDR3 comprises 17 residues. CDR3 loop: CASSQDRRIAAYNEQFF. CDR3 nucleotides: TGCGCCAGCAGCCAAGATAGGAGAATAGCGGCCTACAATGAGCAGTTCTTC.

V is TRBV5-6 and J is TRBJ1-2; 12 bases align to TRBD1. Germline V gene lookup returns CDR1 SGHDT and CDR2 YYEEEE. V shed 4 bases, J shed 7 bases, and the junction held 11 bases outside the gene matches. The CDR3 is 16 amino acids. CDR3 loop: CASSQVAGQGARGYTF. The CDR3 nucleotides are TGTGCCAGCAGCCAAGTGGCGGGACAGGGGGCACGTGGCTACACCTTC.

The rearrangement uses TRBV18 and TRBJ2-3; no clear D gene. The CDR3 is 14 amino acids. CDR1 is KGHSH and CDR2 is LQKENI in the germline V gene. With 4 bases removed from V and 2 bases from J, the gap between germline ends came to 10 bases. The CDR3 sequence: CASSQTASTDTQYF. DNA of the CDR3: TGTGCCAGCTCACAAACAGCTTCCACAGATACGCAGTATTTT.

The CDR3 DNA reads TGTGCCAGCTCACCAGAGGCGGGGGAGCAGTACTTC. The encoded protein is CASSPEAGEQYF. The chain employs TRBV18 and TRBJ2-7; perhaps TRBD2 as D (6 bases). Trimming pared 2 bases from V and 7 bases from J, leaving 9 bases between. The CDR3 is 12 amino acids. CDR1 and CDR2 (germline): KGHSH, LQKENI.

V is TRBV30 and J is TRBJ2-7; 7 bases are shared with TRBD2. V shed 1 base and J 4 bases; nucleotides not matched to a gene: 4. The CDR3 loop spans 13 amino acids. Germline CDR1 reads GTSNPN; CDR2 reads SVGIG (reference sequence). The CDR3 here is CAWSAGGGYEQYF. CDR3 sequence (DNA): TGTGCCTGGAGTGCGGGGGGAGGGTACGAGCAGTACTTC.

This chain uses TRBV5-1 with TRBJ2-1; possible D gene TRBD2, 6 bases. The CDR3 is made up of 15 amino acids. Germline values: CDR1 SGHRS, CDR2 YFSETQ. Trimming pared 4 bases from V and 7 bases from J, leaving 18 bases between. The CDR3 reads CASSPRSMAGNEQFF. The CDR3 region has the DNA TGCGCCAGCAGCCCCAGGTCCATGGCGGGGAATGAGCAGTTCTTC.

The chain recombines TRBV7-9 with TRBJ1-4; D gene ambiguous. This CDR3 comprises 16 residues. V lost 6 bases, J lost 1 base, and 15 bases lay in between. Germline V gene lookup returns CDR1 SEHNR and CDR2 FQNEAQ (reference sequence). The CDR3 is CASRHPGAGTNEKLFF. Written as DNA, the CDR3 is TGTGCCAGCAGACACCCGGGAGCCGGAACTAATGAAAAACTGTTTTTT.

The CDR3 protein is CASSTRTGADTQYF. As DNA, the CDR3 is TGTGCCAGCAGCACCCGGACAGGGGCAGATACGCAGTATTTT. The V gene is TRBV11-2, the J gene TRBJ2-3, with TRBD1 matching 9 bases. Germline CDR1 reads SGHAT; CDR2 reads FQNNGV. The CDR3 has 14 amino acids. After removal of 5 bases from V and 4 bases from J, the junction contained 4 bases not matched to a gene.

V and J are TRBV10-2 and TRBJ1-2, with a weak D call TRBD1 (5 bases). The germline CDR1 and CDR2 sequences are WSHSY and SAAADI. Trimming pared 8 bases from V and 4 bases from J, leaving 14 bases between. There are 13 residues in the CDR3. The CDR3 sequence: CASCPTAFYGYTF. CDR3 coding DNA: TGCGCCAGCTGTCCGACAGCCTTCTATGGCTACACCTTC.

V and J are TRBV4-2 and TRBJ1-1; D may be TRBD1 (5 bases). The CDR3 extends over 16 amino acids. The ends were cut back, 1 base at V and 0 bases at J, with 12 bases in the middle. The germline V gene encodes CDR1 LGHNA and CDR2 YNFKEQ. The CDR3 coding sequence is TGTGCCAGCAGCCAAGGGGGTGACAGCATGAACACTGAAGCTTTCTTT. It codes for CASSQGGDSMNTEAFF.

The V gene is TRBV14, the J gene TRBJ2-3; D call uncertain. CDR3 length: 14 amino acids. The germline V gene has CDR1 SGHDN and CDR2 FVKESK. With 2 bases removed from V and 0 bases from J, the gap between germline ends came to 6 bases. In DNA, the CDR3 is TGTGCCAGCAGCCAACTGCAGAGCACAGATACGCAGTATTTT. Translating gives CASSQLQSTDTQYF.

This clone showed up just once. This chain connects TRBV19 to TRBJ2-7; 14 bases align to TRBD2. V trimming: 4 bases; J trimming: 3 bases; junction bases outside the gene matches: 2. There are 15 residues in the CDR3. Looked up from germline, CDR1 is LNHDA and CDR2 is SQIVND (reference sequence). CDR3 sequence reads: CASSSGTSGSYEQYF. CDR3 DNA: TGTGCCAGTAGTAGCGGGACTAGCGGGAGCTACGAGCAGTACTTC.

A single count supports this clone. The same CDR3 arises from other DNA sequences in this sample as well. The J gene is TRBJ1-3, the V gene TRBV27; no clear D. Trimming cost V 2 bases and J 0 bases, with 5 bases left between them. CDR1 is MNHEY, CDR2 SMNVEV, per germline (reference sequence). CDR3 length: 14 residues. For the CDR3, the DNA is TGTGCCAGCAGTTTACGCGGCTCTGGAAACACCATATATTTT. This sequence encodes CASSLRGSGNTIYF.

V gene TRBV5-1 combines with J gene TRBJ2-7, with D perhaps TRBD1 (5 bases). V was cut by 0 bases and J by 2 bases, with 9 bases left in between. The CDR3 loop spans 14 amino acids. CDR1 is SGHRS, CDR2 YFSETQ, per germline. DNA for the CDR3: TGCGCCAGCAGCTTGGGATGGGGCACCTACGAGCAGTACTTC. Its translation is CASSLGWGTYEQYF.

The gene calls are TRBV14 and TRBJ1-4; perhaps TRBD1 as D (5 bases). The CDR3 extends over 14 amino acids. V dropped 2 bases and J dropped 8 bases, with 12 bases sitting between them. CDR1 and CDR2 from the germline V gene are SGHDN and FVKESK. CDR3 loop: CASSQSLGLEKLFF. CDR3 nucleotides: TGTGCCAGCAGCCAATCTCTGGGACTCGAAAAACTGTTTTTT.

The chain uses TRBV4-1 and TRBJ2-5; 8 nucleotides line up with TRBD1. CDR1 is MGHRA, CDR2 YSYEKL, per germline. V shed 4 bases and J 4 bases; nucleotides not matched to a gene: 5. The length of the CDR3 is 14 residues. In DNA, the CDR3 is TGCGCCAGCAGCCCACGGACAGGGATAGAGACCCAGTACTTC. This encodes CASSPRTGIETQYF.

V and J are TRBV27 and TRBJ2-7, with 7 positions matching TRBD1. Germline V gives CDR1 MNHEY, CDR2 SMNVEV (reference sequence). The trim removed 5 bases at V and 4 bases at J, leaving 8 bases unmatched. CDR3 length: 14 residues. The CDR3 sequence is CASSHSTGSYEQYF. The CDR3 DNA sequence: TGTGCCAGCAGTCACTCGACAGGGTCGTACGAGCAGTACTTC.